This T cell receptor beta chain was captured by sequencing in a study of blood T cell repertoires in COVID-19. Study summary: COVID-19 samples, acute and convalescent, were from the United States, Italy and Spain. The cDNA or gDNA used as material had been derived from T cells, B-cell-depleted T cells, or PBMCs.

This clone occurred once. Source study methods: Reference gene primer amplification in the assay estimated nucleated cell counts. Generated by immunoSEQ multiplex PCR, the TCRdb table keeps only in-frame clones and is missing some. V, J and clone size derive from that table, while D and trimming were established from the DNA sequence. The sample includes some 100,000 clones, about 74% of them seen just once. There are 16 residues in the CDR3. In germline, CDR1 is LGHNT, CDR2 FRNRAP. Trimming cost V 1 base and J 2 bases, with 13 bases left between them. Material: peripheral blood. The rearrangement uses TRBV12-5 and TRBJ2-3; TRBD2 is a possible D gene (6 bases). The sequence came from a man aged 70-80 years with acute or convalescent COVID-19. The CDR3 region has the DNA TGTGCTAGTGGTTTGGAGGTCGGGGGTCCCACAGATACGCAGTATTTT. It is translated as CASGLEVGGPTDTQYF.